These T cell receptor beta chains were read from a single sample in a study of shared T cell receptors in the human thymus. The assay was immunoSEQ multiplex PCR, and TCRdb's table has in-frame clones only and misses some. The sample has some 400,000 clones, about 95% seen once. The sample comprised thymocytes. All receptors come from a human donor. Each CDR3 is given with its conserved first and last residue. Each record gives: V gene, clone size, D gene, J gene, CDR3 DNA, CDR3 protein. A D gene is named only where the DNA matches it firmly. Clone size is not always given. Where it is, it says once, few, many or a class for expanded clones.

v_gene: TRBV9
abundance: -
d_gene: TRBD2
j_gene: TRBJ2-5
CDR3nt: TGTGCCAGCAGCGTAGCGAGGGGCATAGCGGGTCAAGAGACCCAGTACTTC
CDR3aa: CASSVARGIAGQETQYF

v_gene: TRBV29-1
abundance: -
d_gene: -
j_gene: TRBJ2-3
CDR3nt: TGCAGCGTTGAACCGGCTCCGGGAGTGGCGCAGTATTTT
CDR3aa: CSVEPAPGVAQYF

v_gene: TRBV10-3
abundance: -
d_gene: TRBD1
j_gene: TRBJ2-7
CDR3nt: TGTGCCATCAGGCAGGGGGCCCCGAGGGGCGAGCAGTACTTC
CDR3aa: CAIRQGAPRGEQYF

v_gene: TRBV2
abundance: -
d_gene: TRBD1
j_gene: TRBJ2-3
CDR3nt: TGTGCCAGCAGTGAACCCCCCCGGGCAGGGGGAACGTCAGATACGCAGTATTTT
CDR3aa: CASSEPPRAGGTSDTQYF

v_gene: TRBV30
abundance: -
d_gene: TRBD2
j_gene: TRBJ2-7
CDR3nt: TGTGCCTGGAGCCCTAGCGGAGCTATCTACGAGCAGTACTTC
CDR3aa: CAWSPSGAIYEQYF

v_gene: TRBV4-3
abundance: -
d_gene: -
j_gene: TRBJ1-1
CDR3nt: TGCGCCAGCAGCCAATTCCGGGGGCGTAAGGGGCACAAGGGGAGAAACACTGAAGCTTTCTTT
CDR3aa: CASSQFRGRKGHKGRNTEAFF

v_gene: TRBV20-1
abundance: -
d_gene: -
j_gene: TRBJ2-1
CDR3nt: TGCAGTGCTAATGACCTGGTGGGGCAGTTCTTC
CDR3aa: CSANDLVGQFF

v_gene: TRBV28
abundance: -
d_gene: TRBD1
j_gene: TRBJ2-1
CDR3nt: TGTGCCAGCAGTTCGGTACCAACAGGGGGCACCTACAATGAGCAGTTCTTC
CDR3aa: CASSSVPTGGTYNEQFF

v_gene: TRBV6-1
abundance: -
d_gene: -
j_gene: TRBJ2-2
CDR3nt: TGTGCCAGCAGCGACAGGAGGGGGCGCACCGGGGAGCTGTTTTTT
CDR3aa: CASSDRRGRTGELFF

v_gene: TRBV2
abundance: -
d_gene: -
j_gene: TRBJ2-2
CDR3nt: TGTGCCAGCAGCTCCACCGGGGAGCTGTTTTTT
CDR3aa: CASSSTGELFF

v_gene: TRBV30
abundance: once
d_gene: -
j_gene: TRBJ1-2
CDR3nt: TGTGCCTGGAGTATAGAAGTAGGCAAGAAGGACTATGGCTACACCTTC
CDR3aa: CAWSIEVGKKDYGYTF

v_gene: TRBV6-6
abundance: -
d_gene: -
j_gene: TRBJ2-5
CDR3nt: TGTGCCAGCAGGAGGAACTCCGAGTACCAAGAGACCCAGTACTTC
CDR3aa: CASRRNSEYQETQYF

v_gene: TRBV4-3
abundance: -
d_gene: TRBD1
j_gene: TRBJ1-4
CDR3nt: TGCGCCAGCAGCCAAGAAGGGACAGGGGTCGAAAAACTGTTTTTT
CDR3aa: CASSQEGTGVEKLFF

v_gene: TRBV25-1
abundance: -
d_gene: -
j_gene: TRBJ2-7
CDR3nt: TGTGCCAGCACCTCACGCCGGTCGGGGATCTTGTACGAGCAGTACTTC
CDR3aa: CASTSRRSGILYEQYF

v_gene: TRBV7-9
abundance: -
d_gene: -
j_gene: TRBJ2-1
CDR3nt: TGTGCCAGCAGCTTAAGTGATTGGGGACCTTACAATGAGCAGTTCTTC
CDR3aa: CASSLSDWGPYNEQFF

v_gene: TRBV7-9
abundance: -
d_gene: -
j_gene: TRBJ2-2
CDR3nt: TGTGCCAGCAGCCCCCCGGTAGTCGGGAACACCGGGGAGCTGTTTTTT
CDR3aa: CASSPPVVGNTGELFF

v_gene: TRBV27
abundance: few
d_gene: TRBD1
j_gene: TRBJ1-5
CDR3nt: TGTGCCAGCAGTTCTACCAGGGACAGCCCAGATCAGCCCCAGCATTTT
CDR3aa: CASSSTRDSPDQPQHF

v_gene: TRBV11-2
abundance: once
d_gene: -
j_gene: TRBJ2-5
CDR3nt: TGTGCCAGCAGCTTATCGGGTGGACAAGTCGAGACCCAGTACTTC
CDR3aa: CASSLSGGQVETQYF

v_gene: TRBV7-3
abundance: -
d_gene: -
j_gene: TRBJ2-1
CDR3nt: TGTGCCAGCAGCTTATCTTACTCCCGGGACTCCTACAATGAGCAGTTCTTC
CDR3aa: CASSLSYSRDSYNEQFF

v_gene: TRBV18
abundance: -
d_gene: -
j_gene: TRBJ1-6
CDR3nt: TGTGCCAGCTCACCCTGGGGGAATTCACCCCTCCACTTT
CDR3aa: CASSPWGNSPLHF

v_gene: TRBV7-4
abundance: -
d_gene: -
j_gene: TRBJ1-2
CDR3nt: TGTGCCAGCAGCTTAGATCCTCTTGGACAGTCGAACTATGGCTACACCTTC
CDR3aa: CASSLDPLGQSNYGYTF

v_gene: TRBV12-1
abundance: -
d_gene: -
j_gene: TRBJ1-4
CDR3nt: TGTGCCAGCAGCTTCTGCCAACTAAGGGCAACTAATGAAAAACTGTTTTTT
CDR3aa: CASSFCQLRATNEKLFF

v_gene: TRBV7-9
abundance: -
d_gene: TRBD2
j_gene: TRBJ2-7
CDR3nt: TGTGCCAGCAGCCGGTTGGAGCGGGAGGCCTTACCCTACGAGCAGTACTTC
CDR3aa: CASSRLEREALPYEQYF

v_gene: TRBV27
abundance: -
d_gene: TRBD1
j_gene: TRBJ2-5
CDR3nt: TGTGCCAGCAGTTTATTGGGACAGGGGAGGGGAGAGACCCAGTACTTC
CDR3aa: CASSLLGQGRGETQYF

v_gene: TRBV9
abundance: -
d_gene: TRBD1
j_gene: TRBJ1-1
CDR3nt: TGTGCCAGCAGCGTAGGGACAGGTCTGAACACTGAAGCTTTCTTT
CDR3aa: CASSVGTGLNTEAFF

v_gene: TRBV27
abundance: -
d_gene: TRBD2
j_gene: TRBJ2-5
CDR3nt: TGTGCCAGCAGTAAGACGTGGGAGGGCCCTCAAGAGACCCAGTACTTC
CDR3aa: CASSKTWEGPQETQYF

v_gene: TRBV6-1
abundance: -
d_gene: -
j_gene: TRBJ1-1
CDR3nt: TGTGCCAGCATGCTCGAAAGGGGGTGGACTGAAGCTTTCTTT
CDR3aa: CASMLERGWTEAFF

v_gene: TRBV2
abundance: -
d_gene: -
j_gene: TRBJ2-1
CDR3nt: TGTGCCAGCAGTGGAGCAGTGGATGAGCAGTTCTTC
CDR3aa: CASSGAVDEQFF

v_gene: TRBV10-3
abundance: few
d_gene: TRBD2
j_gene: TRBJ2-7
CDR3nt: TGTGCCATCAGTGTTGAGACTAGCGCAGACGAGCAGTACTTC
CDR3aa: CAISVETSADEQYF

v_gene: TRBV29-1
abundance: -
d_gene: -
j_gene: TRBJ1-2
CDR3nt: TGCAGCGTTGTGACGGGAAACAAGAAAGGCTACACCTTC
CDR3aa: CSVVTGNKKGYTF

v_gene: TRBV6-1
abundance: -
d_gene: -
j_gene: TRBJ1-2
CDR3nt: TGTGCCAGCAGTGAAGTCCCCCGTCCCAACTATGGCTACACCTTC
CDR3aa: CASSEVPRPNYGYTF

v_gene: TRBV7-9
abundance: -
d_gene: TRBD2
j_gene: TRBJ2-7
CDR3nt: TGTGCCAGCAGCTTAGAAGGCGCTAGCGGAGCCTACGAGCAGTACTTC
CDR3aa: CASSLEGASGAYEQYF

v_gene: TRBV27
abundance: -
d_gene: -
j_gene: TRBJ2-1
CDR3nt: TGTGCCACACGCTCGACCTTAGGGTCCTACAATGAGCAGTTCTTC
CDR3aa: CATRSTLGSYNEQFF

v_gene: TRBV6-6
abundance: -
d_gene: -
j_gene: TRBJ1-4
CDR3nt: TGTGCCAGCAGTTGCGTGGATCCAGCTAATGAAAAACTGTTTTTT
CDR3aa: CASSCVDPANEKLFF

v_gene: TRBV7-9
abundance: -
d_gene: -
j_gene: TRBJ2-1
CDR3nt: TGTGCCAGCAGCCAGAGTGACAATGAGCAGTTCTTC
CDR3aa: CASSQSDNEQFF

v_gene: TRBV11-2
abundance: -
d_gene: -
j_gene: TRBJ2-3
CDR3nt: TGTGCCAGCAGCTTAGGTACAGATACGCAGTATTTT
CDR3aa: CASSLGTDTQYF

v_gene: TRBV5-6
abundance: -
d_gene: TRBD1
j_gene: TRBJ2-7
CDR3nt: TGTGCCAGCAGCTCTAACAGGGGAGACGTCGAGCAGTACTTC
CDR3aa: CASSSNRGDVEQYF

v_gene: TRBV19
abundance: -
d_gene: -
j_gene: TRBJ1-1
CDR3nt: TGTGCCAGTACCCTCCTTTTGTGGAGGGGGAACACTGAAGCTTTCTTT
CDR3aa: CASTLLLWRGNTEAFF

v_gene: TRBV5-1
abundance: -
d_gene: -
j_gene: TRBJ1-1
CDR3nt: TGCGCCAGCAGCTTGTTTACAGGGAAGGGCCACGCTGAAGCTTTCTTT
CDR3aa: CASSLFTGKGHAEAFF

v_gene: TRBV9
abundance: -
d_gene: -
j_gene: TRBJ2-6
CDR3nt: TGTGCCAGCAGCGTAGGATTTATGAAGGTGGCTCCCTCTGGGGCCAACGTCCTGACTTTC
CDR3aa: CASSVGFMKVAPSGANVLTF

v_gene: TRBV12-5
abundance: few
d_gene: -
j_gene: TRBJ1-2
CDR3nt: TGTGCTACCCGACCCACAGGGTTGGTCAACTATGGCTACACCTTC
CDR3aa: CATRPTGLVNYGYTF

v_gene: TRBV7-6
abundance: -
d_gene: -
j_gene: TRBJ2-1
CDR3nt: TGTGCCAGCAGCTTGCGGTACAATGAGCAGTTCTTC
CDR3aa: CASSLRYNEQFF

v_gene: TRBV15
abundance: -
d_gene: -
j_gene: TRBJ2-1
CDR3nt: TGTGCCACCAGCCCTTACTACTACAATGAGCAGTTCTTC
CDR3aa: CATSPYYYNEQFF

v_gene: TRBV23-1
abundance: -
d_gene: TRBD2
j_gene: TRBJ2-7
CDR3nt: TGCGCCAGCACCCACAACCCCCCATGGCGGGAGGTCTCCTACGAGCAGTACTTC
CDR3aa: CASTHNPPWREVSYEQYF

v_gene: TRBV30
abundance: -
d_gene: -
j_gene: TRBJ2-1
CDR3nt: TGTGCCTGGAGGGAGTTGGTTTGGGAGGGGGGATACAATGAGCAGTTCTTC
CDR3aa: CAWRELVWEGGYNEQFF

v_gene: TRBV19
abundance: -
d_gene: -
j_gene: TRBJ2-2
CDR3nt: TGTGCCAGTAGTATCAAGGTCACCACCGGGGAGCTGTTTTTT
CDR3aa: CASSIKVTTGELFF

v_gene: TRBV5-1
abundance: -
d_gene: TRBD2
j_gene: TRBJ2-3
CDR3nt: TGCGCCAGCAGCTTGGCATTATTTAGCGGGAGGGCCGTAACAGATACGCAGTATTTT
CDR3aa: CASSLALFSGRAVTDTQYF

v_gene: TRBV7-9
abundance: -
d_gene: TRBD2
j_gene: TRBJ2-1
CDR3nt: TGTGCCAGCAGCCGGGGGACTAGCGGGCACCTTTACAATGAGCAGTTCTTC
CDR3aa: CASSRGTSGHLYNEQFF

v_gene: TRBV18
abundance: -
d_gene: -
j_gene: TRBJ2-3
CDR3nt: TGTGCCAGCTCACGACTAAAGCCATCCACAGATACGCAGTATTTT
CDR3aa: CASSRLKPSTDTQYF

v_gene: TRBV4-3
abundance: -
d_gene: -
j_gene: TRBJ2-1
CDR3nt: TGCGCCAGCAGCCAAGATCCCTACAATGAGCAGTTCTTC
CDR3aa: CASSQDPYNEQFF

v_gene: TRBV20-1
abundance: -
d_gene: -
j_gene: TRBJ2-7
CDR3nt: TGCAGTGCTAGTGGGGACGAGCAGTACTTC
CDR3aa: CSASGDEQYF

v_gene: TRBV27
abundance: few
d_gene: -
j_gene: TRBJ1-1
CDR3nt: TGTGCCAGCAGAACAGGGTTGACTGAAGCTTTCTTT
CDR3aa: CASRTGLTEAFF

v_gene: TRBV19
abundance: -
d_gene: -
j_gene: TRBJ2-7
CDR3nt: TGTGCCAGTAGTAAGACAGAATTGACCTACGAGCAGTACTTC
CDR3aa: CASSKTELTYEQYF

v_gene: TRBV7-2
abundance: -
d_gene: TRBD2
j_gene: TRBJ2-1
CDR3nt: TGTGCCAGCAGAGGACTAGCGGGAGGCCCCCCCGACAATGAGCAGTTCTTC
CDR3aa: CASRGLAGGPPDNEQFF

v_gene: TRBV7-7
abundance: -
d_gene: -
j_gene: TRBJ2-2
CDR3nt: TGTGCTAGCAGCTTCCAATGGGTCGGCATAGGGGAAAACACCGGGGAGCTGTTTTTT
CDR3aa: CASSFQWVGIGENTGELFF

v_gene: TRBV1
abundance: -
d_gene: -
j_gene: TRBJ2-3
CDR3nt: TGCACCAGCAGCCAAGATCCCCCCCGAGTAGACACAGATACGCAGTATTTT
CDR3aa: CTSSQDPPRVDTDTQYF

v_gene: TRBV29-1
abundance: -
d_gene: TRBD1
j_gene: TRBJ2-7
CDR3nt: TGCAGCGGCCGGGACAGGGGGCGCTCCTACGAGCAGTACTTC
CDR3aa: CSGRDRGRSYEQYF

v_gene: TRBV4-2
abundance: once
d_gene: -
j_gene: TRBJ1-1
CDR3nt: TGTGCCAGCCCTCCCCCGGGAGGGTCGAACACTGAAGCTTTCTTT
CDR3aa: CASPPPGGSNTEAFF

v_gene: TRBV5-4
abundance: once
d_gene: -
j_gene: TRBJ2-7
CDR3nt: TGTGCCAGCAGCCAGGGGGGTGGCTACGAGCAGTACTTC
CDR3aa: CASSQGGGYEQYF